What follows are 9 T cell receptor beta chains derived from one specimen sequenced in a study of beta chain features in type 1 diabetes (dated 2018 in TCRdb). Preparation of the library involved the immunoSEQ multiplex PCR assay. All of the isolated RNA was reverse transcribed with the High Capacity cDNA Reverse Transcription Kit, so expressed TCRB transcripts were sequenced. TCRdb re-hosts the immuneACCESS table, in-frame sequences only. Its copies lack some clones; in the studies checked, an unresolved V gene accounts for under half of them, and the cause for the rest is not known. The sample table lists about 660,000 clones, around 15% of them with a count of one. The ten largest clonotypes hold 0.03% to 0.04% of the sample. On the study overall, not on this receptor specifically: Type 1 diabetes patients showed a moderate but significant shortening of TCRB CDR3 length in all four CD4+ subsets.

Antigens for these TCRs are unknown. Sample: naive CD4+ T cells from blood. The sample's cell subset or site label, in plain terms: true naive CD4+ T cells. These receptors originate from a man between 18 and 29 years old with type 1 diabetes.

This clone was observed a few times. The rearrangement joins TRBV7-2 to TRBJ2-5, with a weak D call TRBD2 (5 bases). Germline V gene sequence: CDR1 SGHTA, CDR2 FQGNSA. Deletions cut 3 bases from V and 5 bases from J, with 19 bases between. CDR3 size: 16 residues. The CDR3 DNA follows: TGTGCCAGCAGCTTTCAAGCGGATGCGGGTTGGGAGACCCAGTACTTC. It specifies CASSFQADAGWETQYF.

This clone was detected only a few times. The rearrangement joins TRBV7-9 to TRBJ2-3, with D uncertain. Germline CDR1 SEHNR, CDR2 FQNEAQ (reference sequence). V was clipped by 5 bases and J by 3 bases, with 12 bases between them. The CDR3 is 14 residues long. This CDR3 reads CASSPSGGTDTQYF. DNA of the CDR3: TGTGCCAGCAGCCCCTCTGGCGGAACAGATACGCAGTATTTT.

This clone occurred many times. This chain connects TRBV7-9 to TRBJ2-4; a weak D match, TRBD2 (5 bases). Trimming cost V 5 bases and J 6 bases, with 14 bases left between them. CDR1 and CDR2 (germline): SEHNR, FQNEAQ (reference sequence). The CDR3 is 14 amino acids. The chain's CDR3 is CASSTGVSGNIQYF. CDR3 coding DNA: TGTGCCAGCAGCACCGGGGTATCGGGAAACATTCAGTACTTC.

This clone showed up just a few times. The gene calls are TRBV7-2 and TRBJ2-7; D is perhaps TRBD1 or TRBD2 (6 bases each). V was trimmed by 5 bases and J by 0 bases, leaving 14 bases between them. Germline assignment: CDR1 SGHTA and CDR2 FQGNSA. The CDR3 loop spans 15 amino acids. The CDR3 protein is CASSPGGVPSYEQYF. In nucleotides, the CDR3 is TGTGCCAGCAGCCCCGGGGGCGTACCCTCCTACGAGCAGTACTTC.

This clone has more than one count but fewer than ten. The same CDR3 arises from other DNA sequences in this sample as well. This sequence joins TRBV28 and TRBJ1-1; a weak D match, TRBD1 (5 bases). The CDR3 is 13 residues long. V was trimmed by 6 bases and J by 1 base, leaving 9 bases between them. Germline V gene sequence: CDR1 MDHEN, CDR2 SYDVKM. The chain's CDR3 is CASRPGGNTEAFF. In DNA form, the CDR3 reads TGTGCCAGCAGACCCGGGGGGAACACTGAAGCTTTCTTT.

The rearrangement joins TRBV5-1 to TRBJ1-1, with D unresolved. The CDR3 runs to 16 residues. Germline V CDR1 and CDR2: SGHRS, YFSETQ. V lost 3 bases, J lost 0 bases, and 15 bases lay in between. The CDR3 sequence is CASSSDPGGMNTEAFF. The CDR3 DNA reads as TGCGCCAGCAGCTCCGACCCCGGCGGGATGAACACTGAAGCTTTCTTT.

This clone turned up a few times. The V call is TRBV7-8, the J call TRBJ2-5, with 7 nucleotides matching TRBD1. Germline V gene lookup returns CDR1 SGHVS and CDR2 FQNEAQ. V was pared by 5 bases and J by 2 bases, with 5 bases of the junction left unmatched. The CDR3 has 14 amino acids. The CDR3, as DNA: TGTGCCAGCAGCCCCCTGACAGGGCAAGAGACCCAGTACTTC. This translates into CASSPLTGQETQYF.

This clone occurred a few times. CDR3: CASSQGGQNYGYTF. Here the CDR3 DNA reads TGCGCCAGCAGCCAAGGGGGACAGAACTATGGCTACACCTTC. The chain uses TRBV4-3 and TRBJ1-2, with TRBD1 matching over 7 bases. Germline CDR1 is LGHNA and CDR2 is YSLEER. V dropped 1 base and J dropped 2; count of bases not matched to a gene: 1. The CDR3 runs to 14 residues.

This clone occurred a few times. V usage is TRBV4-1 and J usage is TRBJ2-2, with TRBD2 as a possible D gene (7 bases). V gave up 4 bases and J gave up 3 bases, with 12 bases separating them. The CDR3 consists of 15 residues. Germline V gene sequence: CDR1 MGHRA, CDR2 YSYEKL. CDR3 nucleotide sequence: TGCGCCAGCAGCCGGGCGGGGGCGCACACCGGGGAGCTGTTTTTT. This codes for CASSRAGAHTGELFF.